This TCR beta chain was found in a study of blood T cell repertoires in COVID-19. Looking at the study overall: COVID-19 samples collected from the United States, Italy and Spain covered acute and convalescent phases.

Original processing methods: How many nucleated cells were present was estimated from reference gene primer amplification. Clones were read by immunoSEQ multiplex PCR, and TCRdb kept only the in-frame ones, dropping some. The V and J calls and the clone size are those of that table, but D and trimming were determined from the DNA. The sample consists of about 520,000 clones, 80% to 90% of them appearing once. CDR1 is MNHEY, CDR2 SVGAGI, per germline. CDR3 length: 15 amino acids. The V end lost 6 bases, the J end lost 1 base, and 13 bases lay between the germline ends. The TCR sequence derives from a human donor in a cohort sampled during active COVID-19. Sequenced sample: peripheral blood. J is TRBJ1-5 and V is TRBV6-5, with D possibly TRBD1 on 6 matching bases. Here the CDR3 DNA reads TGTGCCAGCAGCCCACAGGGTCTGAGCAATCAGCCCCAGCATTTT. Translating gives CASSPQGLSNQPQHF.